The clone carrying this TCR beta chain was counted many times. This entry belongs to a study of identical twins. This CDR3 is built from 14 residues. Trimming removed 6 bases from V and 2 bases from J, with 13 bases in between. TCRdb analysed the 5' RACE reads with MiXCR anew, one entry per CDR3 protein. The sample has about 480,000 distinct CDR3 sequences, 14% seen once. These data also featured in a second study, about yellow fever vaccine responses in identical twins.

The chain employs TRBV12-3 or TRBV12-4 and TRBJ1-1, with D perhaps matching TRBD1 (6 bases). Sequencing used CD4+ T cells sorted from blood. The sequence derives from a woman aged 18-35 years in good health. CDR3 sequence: CASSQGHRNTEAFF. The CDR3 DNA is TGTGCCAGCAGCCAGGGACACCGAAACACTGAAGCTTTCTTT.